This T cell receptor (beta chain) comes out of a study of PD-L1 blockade in urothelial cancer. Study information: T cells numbered a median of about 140,000 in the blood samples.

Germline V gene lookup returns CDR1 SGHDT and CDR2 YYEEEE. This CDR3 has 15 amino acids. V lost 2 bases, J lost 3 bases, and 14 bases lay in between. Time point specified: pretreatment peripheral blood. For each patient, 1 to 8 samples were obtained, pretreatment and on-treatment. Profiling relied on immunoSEQ multiplex PCR, and the TCRdb table lists in-frame clones only, not all of them. In the table there are around 130,000 clones, approximately 84% of which are singletons. V gene TRBV5-6 combines with J gene TRBJ2-5; D is perhaps TRBD2 (5 bases). This TCR was sampled from a man aged 50-59 years with urothelial cancer. Specimen: PBMCs, collected around atezolizumab (anti-PD-L1) treatment. CDR3 loop: CASSFVGWGEETQYF. The CDR3 DNA follows: TGTGCCAGCAGCTTCGTGGGCTGGGGAGAAGAGACCCAGTACTTC.